The T cell receptor (beta chain) under discussion was sequenced for a study of shared clonotypes between healthy human individuals. Germline V gene data show CDR1 as SNHLY and CDR2 as FYNNEI. The CDR3 loop spans 14 amino acids. With 9 bases clipped from V and 0 bases from J, the junction kept 4 bases outside the gene matches. CD45RA-negative memory and CD45RA+ naive subsets were split from the CD4+ cells. The data were produced by immunoSEQ multiplex PCR, yet TCRdb's version contains in-frame clones alone and is incomplete. This sample has 550,000 to 800,000 clones; 74% occur once, and the top ten carry 1.5% to 2%.

What was sequenced was memory CD4+ T cells sorted from blood. Noted subset: CD45RA-negative fraction. V usage is TRBV2 and J usage is TRBJ2-5; TRBD1 aligns across 10 bases. The receptor was derived from a woman younger than 45 in good health. The CDR3 spells CASKTGGYQETQYF. CDR3 in DNA: TGTGCCAGTAAGACAGGGGGCTACCAAGAGACCCAGTACTTC.